This TCR beta chain came from a study of control samples from healthy donors and cancer patients. The ends lost 4 bases at V and 7 bases at J; junction bases unmatched: 3. The CDR3 has 14 amino acids. Germline V lookup: CDR1 SGHRS, CDR2 YFSETQ. Method: immunoSEQ multiplex PCR; TCRdb's copy keeps in-frame clones and lacks some. Of 150,000 to 200,000 clones in the sample, around 90% were seen once. The material sequenced was blood. V usage is TRBV5-1 and J usage is TRBJ1-6; TRBD1 aligns across 9 bases. This clonotype originated in a woman in her forties or fifties in good health. CDR3 nucleotides: TGCGCCAGCAGCCCGGGGACAGGGAATTCACCCCTCCACTTT. It specifies CASSPGTGNSPLHF.